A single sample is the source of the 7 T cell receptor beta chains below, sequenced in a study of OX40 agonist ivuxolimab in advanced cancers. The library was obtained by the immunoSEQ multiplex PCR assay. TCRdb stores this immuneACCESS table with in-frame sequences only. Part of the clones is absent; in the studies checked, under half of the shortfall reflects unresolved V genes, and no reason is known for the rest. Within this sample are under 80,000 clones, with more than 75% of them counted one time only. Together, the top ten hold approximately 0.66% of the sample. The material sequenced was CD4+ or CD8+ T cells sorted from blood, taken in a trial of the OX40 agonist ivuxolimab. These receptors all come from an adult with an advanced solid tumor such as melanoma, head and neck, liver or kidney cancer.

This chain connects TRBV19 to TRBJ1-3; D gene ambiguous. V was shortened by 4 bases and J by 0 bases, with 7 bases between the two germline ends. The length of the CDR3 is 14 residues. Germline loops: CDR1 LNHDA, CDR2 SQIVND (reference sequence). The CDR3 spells CASSRPSSGNTIYF. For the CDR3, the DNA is TGTGCCAGTAGTAGACCGAGCTCTGGAAACACCATATATTTT.

CDR3 loop: CASSSFPYGGGDGNYGYTF. The DNA of the CDR3 is TGTGCCAGCAGCTCGTTCCCCTACGGGGGAGGGGACGGTAACTATGGCTACACCTTC. The rearrangement uses TRBV5-8 and TRBJ1-2; D might be TRBD1 (5 bases). V was clipped by 3 bases and J by 1 base, with 25 bases between them. The germline CDR1 and CDR2 sequences are SGHTS and YDEGEE. The CDR3 loop spans 19 amino acids.

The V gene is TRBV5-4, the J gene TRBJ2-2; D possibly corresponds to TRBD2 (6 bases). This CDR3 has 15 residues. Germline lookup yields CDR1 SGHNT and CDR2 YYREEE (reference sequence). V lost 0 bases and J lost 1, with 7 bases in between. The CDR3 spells CASSLAGVNTGELFF. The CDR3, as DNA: TGTGCCAGCAGCTTGGCGGGGGTGAACACCGGGGAGCTGTTTTTT.

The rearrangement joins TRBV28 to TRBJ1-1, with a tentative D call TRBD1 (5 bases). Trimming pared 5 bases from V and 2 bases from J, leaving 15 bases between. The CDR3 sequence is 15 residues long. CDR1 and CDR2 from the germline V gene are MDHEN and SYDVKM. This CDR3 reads CASSLAGTGNTEAFF. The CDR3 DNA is TGTGCCAGCAGTCTCGCAGGGACGGGAAACACTGAAGCTTTCTTT.

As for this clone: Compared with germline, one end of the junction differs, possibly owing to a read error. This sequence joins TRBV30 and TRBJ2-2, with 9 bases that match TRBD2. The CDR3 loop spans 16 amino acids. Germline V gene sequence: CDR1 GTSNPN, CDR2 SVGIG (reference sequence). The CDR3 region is CAWQRFRGREHRGAVF. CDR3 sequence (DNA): TGTGCCTGGCAGAGGTTCCGCGGGAGGGAACACCGGGGAGCTGTTTTT.

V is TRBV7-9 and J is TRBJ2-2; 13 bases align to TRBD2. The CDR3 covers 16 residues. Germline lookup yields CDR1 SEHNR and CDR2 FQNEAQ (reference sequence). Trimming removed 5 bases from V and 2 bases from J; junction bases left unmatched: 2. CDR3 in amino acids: CASSRLAGGNTGELFF. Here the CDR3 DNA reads TGTGCCAGCAGCCGACTAGCGGGGGGAAACACCGGGGAGCTGTTTTTT.

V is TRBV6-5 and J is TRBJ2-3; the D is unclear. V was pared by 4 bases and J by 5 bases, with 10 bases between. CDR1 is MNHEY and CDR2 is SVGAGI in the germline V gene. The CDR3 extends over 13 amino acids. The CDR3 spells CASSSLIGDTQYF. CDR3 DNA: TGTGCCAGCAGTTCCCTTATAGGAGATACGCAGTATTTT.